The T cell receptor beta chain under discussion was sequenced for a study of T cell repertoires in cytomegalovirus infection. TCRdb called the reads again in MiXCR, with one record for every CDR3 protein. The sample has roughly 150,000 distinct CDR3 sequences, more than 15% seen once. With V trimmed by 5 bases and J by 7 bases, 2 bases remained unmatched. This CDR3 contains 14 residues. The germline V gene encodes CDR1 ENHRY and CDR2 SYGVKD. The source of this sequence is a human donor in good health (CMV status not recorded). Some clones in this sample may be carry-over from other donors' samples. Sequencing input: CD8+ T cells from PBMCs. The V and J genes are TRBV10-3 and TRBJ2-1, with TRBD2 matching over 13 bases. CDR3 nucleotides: TGTGCCATCAGTCCGGGACTAGCGGGAAATGAGCAGTTCTTC. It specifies CAISPGLAGNEQFF.